The text below deals with one T cell receptor beta chain. The target antigen is unknown. This CDR3 region has 15 residues. Per the germline V gene, CDR1 is LGHNA and CDR2 is YNFKEQ. V was clipped by 4 bases and J by 0 bases, with 12 bases between them. PCR primers comprised 60 Vbeta and 13 Jbeta primers. Clones were sequenced by immunoSEQ multiplex PCR, and TCRdb holds only the in-frame ones, with some missing. The sample consists of 160,000 or so clones, roughly 80% of them appearing once. The sample is drawn from a study of cytomegalovirus exposure and HLA in healthy donors. Notes on the study in general: V- and J-gene trimming in TCR beta was tied to a missense DCLRE1C variant by an analysis performed later.

Material: PBMCs. The chain combines TRBV4-2 with TRBJ1-1; D gene uncertain. The TCR originated in a woman aged 50 to 65 in good health and CMV-seronegative. The CDR3 DNA reads as TGTGCCAGCAGCCGAGACCCTCAGATGAACACTGAAGCTTTCTTT. Residues: CASSRDPQMNTEAFF.